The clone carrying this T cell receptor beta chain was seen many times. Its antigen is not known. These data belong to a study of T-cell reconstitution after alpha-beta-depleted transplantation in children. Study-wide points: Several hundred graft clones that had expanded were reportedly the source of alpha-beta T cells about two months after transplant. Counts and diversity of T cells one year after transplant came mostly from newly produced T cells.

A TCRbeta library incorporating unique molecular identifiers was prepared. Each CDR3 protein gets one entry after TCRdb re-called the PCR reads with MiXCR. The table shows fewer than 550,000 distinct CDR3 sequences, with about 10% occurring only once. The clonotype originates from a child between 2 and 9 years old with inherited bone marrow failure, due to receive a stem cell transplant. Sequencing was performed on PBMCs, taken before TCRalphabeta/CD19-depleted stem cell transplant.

The CDR3 spells CASITTGELFF. CDR3 nucleotides: TGTGCCAGCATTACGACCGGGGAGCTGTTTTTT. The chain recombines TRBV2 with TRBJ2-2; D call uncertain. Germline V gene lookup returns CDR1 SNHLY and CDR2 FYNNEI. Between the trimmed V and J ends, which lost 7 bases and 5 bases, there was a span of 5 bases. This CDR3 contains 11 residues.